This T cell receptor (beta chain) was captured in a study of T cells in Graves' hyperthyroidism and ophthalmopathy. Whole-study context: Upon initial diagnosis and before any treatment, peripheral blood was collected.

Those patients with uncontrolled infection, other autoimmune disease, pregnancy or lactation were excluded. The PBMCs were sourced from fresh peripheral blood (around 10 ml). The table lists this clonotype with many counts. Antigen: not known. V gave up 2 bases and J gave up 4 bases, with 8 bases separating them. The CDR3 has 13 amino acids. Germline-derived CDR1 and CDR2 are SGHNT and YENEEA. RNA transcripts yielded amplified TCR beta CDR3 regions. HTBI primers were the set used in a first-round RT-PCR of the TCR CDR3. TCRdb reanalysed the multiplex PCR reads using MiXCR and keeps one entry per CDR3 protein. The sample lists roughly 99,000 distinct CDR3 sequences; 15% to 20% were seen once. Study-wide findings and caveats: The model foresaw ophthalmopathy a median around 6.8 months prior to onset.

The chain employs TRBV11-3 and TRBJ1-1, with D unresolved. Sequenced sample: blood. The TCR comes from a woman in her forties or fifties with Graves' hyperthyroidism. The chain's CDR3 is CASSLRATTEAFF. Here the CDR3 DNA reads TGTGCCAGCAGCTTAAGGGCAACCACTGAAGCTTTCTTT.